These T cell receptor beta chains were read from a single sample in a study of Ad26.COV2.S vaccination and SARS-CoV-2 variants. The data were produced by immunoSEQ multiplex PCR, yet TCRdb's version contains in-frame clones alone and is incomplete. The sample has some 390,000 clones, about 91% seen once. The sample consisted of peripheral blood, taken in a trial of Ad26.COV2.S vaccine versus placebo. These receptors originate from a person between 18 and 65 years old who received the Ad26.COV2.S COVID-19 vaccine or a placebo. CDR3s include the opening cysteine and the closing phenylalanine or tryptophan. A D gene is named only where the DNA matches it firmly. The size of a clone is reported for some rows only, either as once, few or many, or as a class for expanded clones.

clone_size j_call v_call d_call cdr3_aa cdr3_nt
. TRBJ2-7 TRBV5-1 . CASSLGRDYEQYF TGCGCCAGCAGCTTAGGACGAGACTACGAGCAGTACTTC
. TRBJ2-2 TRBV3-1/TRBV3-2 . CASSQRVYGGGELFF TGTGCCAGCAGCCAACGGGTTTACGGGGGCGGGGAGCTGTTTTTT
. TRBJ2-1 TRBV5-4 TRBD2 CASSLDGTSGNRDNEQFF TGTGCCAGCAGCTTGGATGGGACTAGCGGAAATAGAGACAATGAGCAGTTCTTC
. TRBJ2-2 TRBV9 . CASSVGGVQNTGELFF TGTGCCAGCAGCGTAGGAGGGGTCCAGAACACCGGGGAGCTGTTTTTT
. TRBJ2-7 TRBV7-2 . CASSLQREYEQYF TGTGCCAGCAGCTTGCAGAGAGAGTACGAGCAGTACTTC
. TRBJ2-2 TRBV29-1 . CSVQRSRRPTGELFF TGCAGCGTTCAACGGTCAAGGAGGCCGACCGGGGAGCTGTTTTTT
. TRBJ2-1 TRBV9 . CASSVGPRTGDEQFF TGTGCCAGCAGCGTAGGACCGAGAACGGGGGATGAGCAGTTCTTC
. TRBJ2-1 TRBV24-1 . CATSDTPGPRFHEQFF TGTGCCACCAGTGACACACCGGGACCCCGGTTTCATGAGCAGTTCTTC
. TRBJ2-3 TRBV5-1 TRBD1 CASTPGTGADTQYF TGCGCCAGCACCCCCGGAACAGGGGCAGATACGCAGTATTTT
. TRBJ2-2 TRBV12-5 TRBD1 CASGLGQGHTGELFF TGTGCTAGTGGTTTGGGACAGGGGCACACCGGGGAGCTGTTTTTT
once TRBJ1-6 TRBV5-1 TRBD1 CASSLEGAYSPLHF TGCGCCAGCAGCTTGGAGGGGGCCTATTCACCCCTCCACTTT
. TRBJ1-2 TRBV7-6 . CASSLGGGLNYGYTF TGTGCCAGCAGCCTCGGCGGGGGGCTGAACTATGGCTACACCTTC
many TRBJ2-2 TRBV19 . CASSIDTGELFF TGTGCCAGTAGTATAGATACCGGGGAGCTGTTTTTT
once TRBJ1-4 TRBV7-9 . CASSPGVQATNEKLFF TGTGCCAGCAGCCCGGGGGTACAAGCAACTAATGAAAAACTGTTTTTT
. TRBJ1-1 TRBV6-5 . CASSYEGNTEAFF TGTGCCAGCAGTTACGAGGGGAACACTGAAGCTTTCTTT
. TRBJ2-1 TRBV11-3 . CASSLDFGDPSSYNEQFF TGTGCCAGCAGCTTAGATTTTGGGGACCCGAGCTCCTACAATGAGCAGTTCTTC
. TRBJ2-7 TRBV7-2 . CASTGGGKREQYF TGTGCCAGCACGGGGGGCGGGAAGCGGGAGCAGTACTTC
. TRBJ1-2 TRBV30 . CAWKERQSGGYTF TGTGCCTGGAAGGAGCGACAGAGCGGTGGCTACACCTTC
. TRBJ2-7 TRBV6-1 TRBD1 CASSERGQVSSYEQYF TGTGCCAGCAGTGAAAGGGGGCAGGTTAGCTCCTACGAGCAGTACTTC
once TRBJ2-7 TRBV27 . CASSFRRGLTHMIGEQYF TGTGCCAGCAGTTTCCGTCGCGGTCTCACCCACATGATTGGGGAGCAGTACTTC
. TRBJ2-7 TRBV11-2 . CASSLDLLGNYEQYF TGTGCCAGCAGCTTAGATCTACTGGGGAACTACGAGCAGTACTTC
. TRBJ2-4 TRBV28 TRBD2 CASRPRTSGSMVQYF TGTGCCAGCAGGCCCCGGACTAGCGGGAGTATGGTTCAGTACTTC
. TRBJ2-5 TRBV3-1/TRBV3-2 . CASRPIGLEETQYF TGTGCCAGCAGACCAATTGGGTTGGAAGAGACCCAGTACTTC
. TRBJ1-3 TRBV18 . CASSPLGSSGNTIYF TGTGCCAGCTCACCCTTAGGCAGCTCTGGAAACACCATATATTTT
. TRBJ2-5 TRBV15 . CATSRDAGRETQYF TGTGCCACCAGCAGAGATGCAGGGAGAGAGACCCAGTACTTC
. TRBJ2-5 TRBV7-3 TRBD2 CASSPMRGAGTQYF TGTGCCAGCAGCCCGATGCGGGGGGCTGGGACCCAGTACTTC
. TRBJ1-2 TRBV6-5 . CASSPIVRVNYGYTF TGTGCCAGCAGTCCCATAGTACGGGTCAACTATGGCTACACCTTC
. TRBJ1-2 TRBV5-4 TRBD1 CASSIYTGGLGKGYTF TGTGCCAGCAGCATTTACACAGGGGGCCTGGGAAAAGGCTACACCTTC
. TRBJ1-1 TRBV4-1 TRBD1 CASSLTTGMNTEAFF TGCGCCAGCAGCCTTACGACAGGGATGAACACTGAAGCTTTCTTT
. TRBJ2-7 TRBV6-5 TRBD1 CASNPVDRVSAQYF TGTGCCAGCAACCCTGTGGACAGGGTCTCGGCGCAGTACTTC
. TRBJ2-3 TRBV6-1 . CASSDRGSTDTQYF TGTGCCAGCAGTGATAGGGGAAGCACAGATACGCAGTATTTT
. TRBJ2-7 TRBV7-2 TRBD1 CASSSSQGPYEQYF TGTGCCAGCAGCTCATCACAGGGGCCCTACGAGCAGTACTTC
. TRBJ2-1 TRBV28 TRBD2 CASRASGSYNEQFF TGTGCCAGCAGGGCTAGCGGCAGCTACAATGAGCAGTTCTTC
. TRBJ2-7 TRBV4-3 . CASSQTTDTNLYEQYF TGCGCCAGCAGCCAAACCACCGACACAAACCTCTACGAGCAGTACTTC
once TRBJ2-6 TRBV5-5 . CASRVSGANVLTF TGTGCCAGCAGGGTGTCTGGGGCCAACGTCCTGACTTTC
few TRBJ2-7 TRBV27 . CASSLRGRAGYEQYF TGTGCCAGCAGTTTGAGGGGGAGGGCCGGGTACGAGCAGTACTTC
. TRBJ2-2 TRBV28 TRBD2 CASSPAGGSAGELFF TGTGCCAGCAGCCCAGCGGGAGGGTCCGCCGGGGAGCTGTTTTTT
. TRBJ2-1 TRBV7-3 TRBD2 CASSLAGLAGGNEQFF TGTGCCAGCAGCTTAGCCGGACTAGCGGGAGGGAATGAGCAGTTCTTC
. TRBJ1-2 TRBV7-9 . CASSLGIRNYGYTF TGTGCCAGCAGTCTGGGAATAAGAAACTATGGCTACACCTTC
. TRBJ2-1 TRBV29-1 . CSVDGGWYNEQFF TGCAGCGTTGACGGGGGCTGGTACAATGAGCAGTTCTTC
few TRBJ1-3 TRBV7-2 . CASSLGSSGNTIYF TGTGCCAGCAGCTTAGGGAGTTCTGGAAACACCATATATTTT
. TRBJ2-2 TRBV9 . CASSVEEGAGELFF TGTGCCAGCAGCGTAGAGGAGGGAGCCGGGGAGCTGTTTTTT
. TRBJ1-1 TRBV6-1 . CASSETPWGDHPEAFF TGTGCCAGCAGTGAAACCCCCTGGGGGGACCACCCTGAAGCTTTCTTT